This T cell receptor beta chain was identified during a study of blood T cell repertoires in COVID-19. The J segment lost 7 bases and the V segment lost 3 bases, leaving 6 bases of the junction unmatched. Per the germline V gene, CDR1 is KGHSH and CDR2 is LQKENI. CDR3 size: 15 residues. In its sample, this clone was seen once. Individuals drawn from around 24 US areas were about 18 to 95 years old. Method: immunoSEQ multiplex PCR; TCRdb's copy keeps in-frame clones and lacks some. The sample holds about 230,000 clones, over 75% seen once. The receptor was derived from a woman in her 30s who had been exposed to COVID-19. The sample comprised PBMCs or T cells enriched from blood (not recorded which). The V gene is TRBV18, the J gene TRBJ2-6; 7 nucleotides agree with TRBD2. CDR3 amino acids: CASSPLAAGANVLTF. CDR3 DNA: TGTGCCAGCTCACCTCTAGCGGCCGGTGCCAACGTCCTGACTTTC. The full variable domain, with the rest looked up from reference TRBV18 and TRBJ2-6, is NAGVMQNPRHLVRRRGQEARLRCSPMKGHSHVYWYRQLPEEGLKFMVYLQKENIIDESGMPKERFSAEFPKEGPSILRIQQVVRGDSAAYFCASSPLAAGANVLTFGAGSRLTVL.